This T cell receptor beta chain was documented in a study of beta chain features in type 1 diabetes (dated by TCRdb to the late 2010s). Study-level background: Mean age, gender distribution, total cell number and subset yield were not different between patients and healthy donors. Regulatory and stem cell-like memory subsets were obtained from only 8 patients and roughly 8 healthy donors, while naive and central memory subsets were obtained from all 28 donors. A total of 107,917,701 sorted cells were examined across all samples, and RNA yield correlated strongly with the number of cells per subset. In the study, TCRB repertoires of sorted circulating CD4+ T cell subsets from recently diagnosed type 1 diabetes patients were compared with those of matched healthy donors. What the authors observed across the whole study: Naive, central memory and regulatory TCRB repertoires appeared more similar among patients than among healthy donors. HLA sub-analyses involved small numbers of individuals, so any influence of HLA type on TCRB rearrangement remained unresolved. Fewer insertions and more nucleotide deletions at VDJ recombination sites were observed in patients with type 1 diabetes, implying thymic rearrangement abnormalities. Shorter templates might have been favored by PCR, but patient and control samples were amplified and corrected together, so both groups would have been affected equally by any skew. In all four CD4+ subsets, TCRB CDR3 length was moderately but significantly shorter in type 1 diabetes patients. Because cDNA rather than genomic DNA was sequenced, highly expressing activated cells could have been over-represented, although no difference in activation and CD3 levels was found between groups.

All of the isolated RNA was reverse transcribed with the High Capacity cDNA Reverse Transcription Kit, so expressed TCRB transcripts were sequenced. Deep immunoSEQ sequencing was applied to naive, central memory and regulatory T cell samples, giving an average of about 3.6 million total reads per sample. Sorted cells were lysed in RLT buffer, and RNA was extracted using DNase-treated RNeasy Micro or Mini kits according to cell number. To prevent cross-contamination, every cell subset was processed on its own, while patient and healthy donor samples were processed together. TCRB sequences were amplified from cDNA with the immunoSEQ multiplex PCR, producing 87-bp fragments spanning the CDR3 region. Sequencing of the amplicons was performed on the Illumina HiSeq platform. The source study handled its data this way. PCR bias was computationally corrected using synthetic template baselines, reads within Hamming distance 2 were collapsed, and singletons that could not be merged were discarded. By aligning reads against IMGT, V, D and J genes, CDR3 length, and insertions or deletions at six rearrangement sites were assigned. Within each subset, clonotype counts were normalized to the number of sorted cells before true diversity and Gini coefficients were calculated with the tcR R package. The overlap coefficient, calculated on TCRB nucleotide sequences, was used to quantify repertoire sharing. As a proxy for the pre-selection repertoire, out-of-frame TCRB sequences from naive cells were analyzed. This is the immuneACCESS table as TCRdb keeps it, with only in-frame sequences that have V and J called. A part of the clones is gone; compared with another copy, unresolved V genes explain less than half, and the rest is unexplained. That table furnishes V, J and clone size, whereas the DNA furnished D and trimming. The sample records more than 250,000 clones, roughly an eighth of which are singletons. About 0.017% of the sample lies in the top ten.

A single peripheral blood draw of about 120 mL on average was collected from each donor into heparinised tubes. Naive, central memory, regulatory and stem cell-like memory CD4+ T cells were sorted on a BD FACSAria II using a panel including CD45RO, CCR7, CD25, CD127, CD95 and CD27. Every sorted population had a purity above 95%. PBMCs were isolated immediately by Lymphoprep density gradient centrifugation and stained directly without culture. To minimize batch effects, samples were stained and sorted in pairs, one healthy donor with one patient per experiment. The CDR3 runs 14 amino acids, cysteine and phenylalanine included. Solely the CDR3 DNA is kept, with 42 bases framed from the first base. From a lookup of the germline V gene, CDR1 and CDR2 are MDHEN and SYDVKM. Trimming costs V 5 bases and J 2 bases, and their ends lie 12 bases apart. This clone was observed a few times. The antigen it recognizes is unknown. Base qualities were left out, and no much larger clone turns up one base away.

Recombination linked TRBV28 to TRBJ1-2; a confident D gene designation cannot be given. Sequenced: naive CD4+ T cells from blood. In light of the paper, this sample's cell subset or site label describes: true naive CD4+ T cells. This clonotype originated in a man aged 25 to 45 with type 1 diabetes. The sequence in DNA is TGTGCCAGCAGTCGCCAAAGAGGAAACTATGGCTACACCTTC. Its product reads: CASSRQRGNYGYTF.